This T cell receptor (beta chain) is from a study of T cell responses to AZD1222 COVID-19 vaccine. Study-wide findings and caveats: Elevations in Spike-specific TCR breadth and depth followed administration of two AZD1222 doses.

CDR3 size: 18 residues. The V and J ends lost 4 bases and 4 bases respectively, with 26 bases between them. Germline V gene sequence: CDR1 SGHAT, CDR2 FQNNGV. Profiled with immunoSEQ multiplex PCR; TCRdb holds only in-frame clones, not every one. The sample lists roughly 120,000 clones, approximately 91% occurring once. Remarks on this clone: Its specificity is not known.

The sequence came from an adult in good health. The specimen was peripheral blood, collected on day 0 of AZD1222 vaccination. This chain uses TRBV11-2 with TRBJ2-7; tentative D call: TRBD2 (6 bases). CDR3 protein: CASSSLARREAGGYEQYF. The CDR3 coding sequence is TGTGCCAGCAGCTCCCTCGCCCGGAGGGAGGCTGGGGGTTACGAGCAGTACTTC.